This TCR beta chain is from a study of Ad26.COV2.S vaccination and SARS-CoV-2 variants. Of note for this clone: In the same sample, other DNA sequences code for this CDR3.

The repertoire was sequenced with immunoSEQ multiplex PCR; TCRdb's copy has only in-frame clones and lacks some. The sample contains 350,000 to 450,000 clones, about four fifths of which appear only once. Documented treatment: some 20 received Ad26.COV2.S at low or high dose, single or two shots; roughly 5 received placebo; per-sample allocation not given. All samples were drawn on day 63, counting from the first vaccine or placebo injection. This receptor was taken from a person between 18 and 65 years old who received the Ad26.COV2.S COVID-19 vaccine or a placebo. The starting material was peripheral blood, obtained in a trial of Ad26.COV2.S vaccine versus placebo.

CDR3 nucleotide sequence: TGTGCCAGCGGGGGGACAGGGCTCAATCAGCCCCAGCATTTT. Translated: CASGGTGLNQPQHF. V usage is TRBV2 and J usage is TRBJ1-5; TRBD1 matches at 9 bases. The V gene end was trimmed by 8 bases and the J gene end by 3 bases; junction bases not matched to a gene: 5. Germline CDR1 SNHLY, CDR2 FYNNEI. This CDR3 spans 14 amino acids.